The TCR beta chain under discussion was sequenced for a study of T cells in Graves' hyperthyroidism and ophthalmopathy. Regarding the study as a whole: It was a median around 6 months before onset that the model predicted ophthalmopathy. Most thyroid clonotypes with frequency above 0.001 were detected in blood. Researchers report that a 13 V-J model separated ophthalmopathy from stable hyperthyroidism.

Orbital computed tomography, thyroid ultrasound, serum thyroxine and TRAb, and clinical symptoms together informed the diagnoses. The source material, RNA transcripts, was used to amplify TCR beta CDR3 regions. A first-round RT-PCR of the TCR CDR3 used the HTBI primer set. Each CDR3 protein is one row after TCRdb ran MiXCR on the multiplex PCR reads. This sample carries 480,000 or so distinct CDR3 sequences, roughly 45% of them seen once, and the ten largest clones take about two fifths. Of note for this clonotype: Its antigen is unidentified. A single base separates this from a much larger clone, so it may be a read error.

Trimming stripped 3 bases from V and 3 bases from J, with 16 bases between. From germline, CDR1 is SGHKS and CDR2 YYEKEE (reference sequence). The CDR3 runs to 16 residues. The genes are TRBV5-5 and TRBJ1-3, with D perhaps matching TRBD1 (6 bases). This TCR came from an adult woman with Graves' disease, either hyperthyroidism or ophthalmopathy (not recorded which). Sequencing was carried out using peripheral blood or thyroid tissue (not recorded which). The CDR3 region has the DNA TGTGCCAGCAGCTACCGGACAGACCACTATGGAAACACCATATATTTT. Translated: CASSYRTDHYGNTIYF.